A few counts support the clone carrying this TCR beta chain. Authors' processing steps: Cell counts per sample came from amplifying reference gene primers. Libraries were prepared by immunoSEQ multiplex PCR; TCRdb keeps only in-frame clonotypes and omits some of them. D and trimming were read from the DNA, whereas the V and J calls and clone size are those reported in that table. Of around 30,000 clones in the sample, 65% to 70% are singletons; the top ten hold less than 20%. The sample originates from a study of blood T cell repertoires in COVID-19. Across the whole study: Researchers got acute and convalescent COVID-19 samples from the United States, Italy and Spain. Sources were T cells, B-cell-depleted T cells, or PBMCs; the material itself was cDNA or gDNA.

CDR3 length equals 16 residues. V lost 5 bases, J lost 3 bases, and 9 bases stayed unmatched. Germline CDR1 is SEHNR and CDR2 is FQNEAQ (reference sequence). Sequencing input: peripheral blood. This receptor was taken from a human donor in a cohort sampled during active COVID-19. The rearrangement joins TRBV7-9 to TRBJ1-2; 10 bases map to TRBD1. The CDR3 loop is CASSAGTGEKDYGYTF. The CDR3 nucleotides read TGTGCCAGCAGCGCTGGGACAGGGGAAAAAGACTATGGCTACACCTTC.